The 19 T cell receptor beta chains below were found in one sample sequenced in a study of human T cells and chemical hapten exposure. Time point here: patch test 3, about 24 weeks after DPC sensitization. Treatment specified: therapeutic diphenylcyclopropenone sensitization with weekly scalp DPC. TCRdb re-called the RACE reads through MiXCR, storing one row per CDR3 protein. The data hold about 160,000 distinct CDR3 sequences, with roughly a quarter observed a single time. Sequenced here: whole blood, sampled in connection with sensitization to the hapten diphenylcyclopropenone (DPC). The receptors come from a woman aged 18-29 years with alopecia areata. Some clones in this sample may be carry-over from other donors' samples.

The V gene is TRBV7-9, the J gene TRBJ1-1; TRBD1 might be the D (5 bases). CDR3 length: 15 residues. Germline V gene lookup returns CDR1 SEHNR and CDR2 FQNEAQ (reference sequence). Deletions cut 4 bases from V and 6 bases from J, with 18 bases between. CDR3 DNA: TGTGCCAGCAGCTCTCCGGGACTTCGGGACCCTGAAGCTTTCTTT. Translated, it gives CASSSPGLRDPEAFF.

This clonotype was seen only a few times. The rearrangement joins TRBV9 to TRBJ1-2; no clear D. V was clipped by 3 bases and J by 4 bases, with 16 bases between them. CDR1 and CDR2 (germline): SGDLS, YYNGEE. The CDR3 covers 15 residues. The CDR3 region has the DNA TGTGCCAGCAGCGCTGGACCGTACAGCGGCTATGGCTACACCTTC. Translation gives CASSAGPYSGYGYTF.

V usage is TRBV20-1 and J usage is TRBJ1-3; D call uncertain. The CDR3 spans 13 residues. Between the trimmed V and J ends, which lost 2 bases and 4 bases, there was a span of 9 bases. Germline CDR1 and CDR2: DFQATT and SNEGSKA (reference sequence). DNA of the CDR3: TGCAGTGCTAGACCCAGGTCGGGAAACACCATATATTTT. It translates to CSARPRSGNTIYF.

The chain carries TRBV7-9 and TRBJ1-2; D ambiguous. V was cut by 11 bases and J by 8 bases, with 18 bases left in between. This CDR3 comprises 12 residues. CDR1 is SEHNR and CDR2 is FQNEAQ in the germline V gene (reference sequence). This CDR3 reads CAVRPGLEGYTF. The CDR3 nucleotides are TGTGCCGTTCGCCCCGGGTTGGAGGGCTACACCTTC.

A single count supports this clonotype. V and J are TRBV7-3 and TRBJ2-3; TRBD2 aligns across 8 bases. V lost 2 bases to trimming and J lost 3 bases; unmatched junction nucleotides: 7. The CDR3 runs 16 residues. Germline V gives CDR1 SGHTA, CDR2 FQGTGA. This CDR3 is CASSLSRGGRTDTQYF. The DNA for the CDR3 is TGTGCCAGCAGCTTATCCCGGGGGGGCCGTACAGATACGCAGTATTTT.

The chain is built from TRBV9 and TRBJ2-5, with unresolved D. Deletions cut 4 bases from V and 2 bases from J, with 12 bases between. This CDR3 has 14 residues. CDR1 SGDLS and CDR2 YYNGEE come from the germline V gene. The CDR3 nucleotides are TGTGCCAGCAGCTTAGGATTGGGACAAGAGACCCAGTACTTC. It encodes CASSLGLGQETQYF. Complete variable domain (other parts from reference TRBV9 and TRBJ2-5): DSGVTQTPKHLITATGQRVTLRCSPRSGDLSVYWYQQSLDQGLQFLIQYYNGEERAKGNILERFSAQQFPDLHSELNLSSLELGDSALYFCASSLGLGQETQYFGPGTRLLVL.

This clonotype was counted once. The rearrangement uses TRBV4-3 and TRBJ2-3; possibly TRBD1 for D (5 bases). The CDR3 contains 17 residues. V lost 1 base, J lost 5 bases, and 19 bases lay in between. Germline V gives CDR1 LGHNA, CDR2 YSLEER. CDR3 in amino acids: CASSQGRSRAYIDTQYF. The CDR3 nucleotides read TGCGCCAGCAGCCAAGGACGGAGCAGGGCGTATATAGATACGCAGTATTTT.

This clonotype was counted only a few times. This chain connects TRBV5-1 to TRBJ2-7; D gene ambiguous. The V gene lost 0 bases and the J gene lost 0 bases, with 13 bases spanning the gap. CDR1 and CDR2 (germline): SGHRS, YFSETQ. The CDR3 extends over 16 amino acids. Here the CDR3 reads CASSLAFGRSSYEQYF. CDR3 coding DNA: TGCGCCAGCAGCTTGGCCTTTGGCCGCAGCTCCTACGAGCAGTACTTC.

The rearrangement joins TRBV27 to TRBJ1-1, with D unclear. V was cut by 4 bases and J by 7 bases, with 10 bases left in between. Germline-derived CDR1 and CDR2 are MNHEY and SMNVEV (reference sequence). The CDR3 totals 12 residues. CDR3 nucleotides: TGTGCCAGCAGTTCGAAACCCGGTGAAGCTTTCTTT. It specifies CASSSKPGEAFF.

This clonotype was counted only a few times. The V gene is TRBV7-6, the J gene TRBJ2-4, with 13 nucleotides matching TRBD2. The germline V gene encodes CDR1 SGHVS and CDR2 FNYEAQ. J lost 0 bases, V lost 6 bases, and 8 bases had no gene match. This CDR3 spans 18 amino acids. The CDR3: CASSLGGLAGLAKNIQYF. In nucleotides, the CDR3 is TGTGCCAGCAGTTTGGGGGGACTAGCGGGACTAGCCAAAAACATTCAGTACTTC.

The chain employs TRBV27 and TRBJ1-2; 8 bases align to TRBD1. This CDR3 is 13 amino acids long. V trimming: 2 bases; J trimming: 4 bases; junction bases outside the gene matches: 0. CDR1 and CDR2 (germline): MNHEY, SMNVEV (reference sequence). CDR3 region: CASSLGTGYGYTF. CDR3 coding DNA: TGTGCCAGCAGTTTAGGGACAGGCTATGGCTACACCTTC.

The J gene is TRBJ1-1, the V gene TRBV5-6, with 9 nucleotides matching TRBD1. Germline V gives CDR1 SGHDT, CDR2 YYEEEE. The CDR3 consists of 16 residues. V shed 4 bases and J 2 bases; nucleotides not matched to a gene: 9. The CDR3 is CASSLVGTGRNTEAFF. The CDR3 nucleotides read TGTGCCAGCAGCCTGGTCGGGACAGGGAGAAACACTGAAGCTTTCTTT.

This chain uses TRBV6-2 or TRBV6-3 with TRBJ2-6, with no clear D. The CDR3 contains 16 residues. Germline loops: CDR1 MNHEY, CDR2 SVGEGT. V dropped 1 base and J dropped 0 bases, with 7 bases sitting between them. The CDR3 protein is CASSYFSISGANVLTF. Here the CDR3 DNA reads TGTGCCAGCAGTTACTTTTCTATCTCTGGGGCCAACGTCCTGACTTTC.

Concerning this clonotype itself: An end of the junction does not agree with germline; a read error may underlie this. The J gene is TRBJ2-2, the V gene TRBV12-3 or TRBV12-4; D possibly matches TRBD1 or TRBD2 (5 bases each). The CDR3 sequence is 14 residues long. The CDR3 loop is CASSLGGNIGELFF. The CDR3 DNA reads TGTGCCAGCAGTTTAGGGGGGAACATCGGGGAGCTGTTTTTT.

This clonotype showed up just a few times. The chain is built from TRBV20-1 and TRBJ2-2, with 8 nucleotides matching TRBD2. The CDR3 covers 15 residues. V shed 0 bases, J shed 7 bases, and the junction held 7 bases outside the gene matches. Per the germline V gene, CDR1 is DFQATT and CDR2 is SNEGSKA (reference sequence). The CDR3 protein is CSARDVSGSIGELFF. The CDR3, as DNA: TGCAGTGCTAGAGATGTAAGCGGGAGTATCGGGGAGCTGTTTTTT.

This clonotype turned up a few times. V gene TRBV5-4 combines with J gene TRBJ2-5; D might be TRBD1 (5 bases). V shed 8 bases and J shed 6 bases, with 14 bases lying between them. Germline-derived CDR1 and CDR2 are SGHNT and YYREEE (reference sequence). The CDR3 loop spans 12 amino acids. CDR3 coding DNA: TGTGCCAGGACATGGGGCCCAAAGACCCAGTACTTC. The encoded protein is CARTWGPKTQYF. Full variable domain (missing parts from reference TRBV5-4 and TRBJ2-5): ETGVTQSPTHLIKTRGQQVTLRCSSQSGHNTVSWYQQALGQGPQFIFQYYREEENGRGNFPPRFSGLQFPNYSSELNVNALELDDSALYLCARTWGPKTQYFGPGTRLLVL.

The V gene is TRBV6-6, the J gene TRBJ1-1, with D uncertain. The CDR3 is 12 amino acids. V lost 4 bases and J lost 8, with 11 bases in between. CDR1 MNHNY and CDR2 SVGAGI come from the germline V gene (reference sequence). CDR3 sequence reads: CASSFSSREAFF. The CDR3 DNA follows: TGTGCCAGCAGTTTCTCGTCGCGGGAAGCTTTCTTT.

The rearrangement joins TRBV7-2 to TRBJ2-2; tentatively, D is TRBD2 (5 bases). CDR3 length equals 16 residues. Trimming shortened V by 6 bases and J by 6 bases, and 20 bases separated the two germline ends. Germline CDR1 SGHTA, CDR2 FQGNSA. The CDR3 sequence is CASRTPARGAAGELFF. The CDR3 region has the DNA TGTGCCAGCAGAACACCCGCACGGGGAGCCGCCGGGGAGCTGTTTTTT.

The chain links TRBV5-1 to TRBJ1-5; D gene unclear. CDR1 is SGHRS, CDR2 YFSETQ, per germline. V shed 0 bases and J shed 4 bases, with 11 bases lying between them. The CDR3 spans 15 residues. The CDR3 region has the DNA TGCGCCAGCAGCTTGGACGGACGATTGAATCAGCCCCAGCATTTT. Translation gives CASSLDGRLNQPQHF.